One and the same sample provided the 4 T cell receptor beta chains below, sequenced in a study of blood T cell repertoires in COVID-19. Clones were read by immunoSEQ multiplex PCR, and TCRdb kept only the in-frame ones, dropping some. The top ten hold 6.5% to 8.5% of the sample, which has about 180,000 clones, approximately 80% seen once. Source material: peripheral blood. The source of these receptors is a human donor in a cohort sampled during active COVID-19.

CDR3 nucleotides: TGTGCCAGCGGGGACGGGGGGGGCAATGAGCAGTTCTTC. Translation: CASGDGGGNEQFF. V and J are TRBV2 and TRBJ2-1; 8 bases match TRBD2. The germline CDR1 and CDR2 sequences are SNHLY and FYNNEI. Unmatched junction bases numbered 6, after V lost 8 bases and J lost 6 bases. The CDR3 contains 13 residues. The whole variable domain, filled in from reference TRBV2 and TRBJ2-1, reads EPEVTQTPSHQVTQMGQEVILRCVPISNHLYFYWYRQILGQKVEFLVSFYNNEISEKSEIFDDQFSVERPDGSNFTLKIRSTKLEDSAMYFCASGDGGGNEQFFGPGTRLTVL.

The genes are TRBV30 and TRBJ2-2; 7 bases fit TRBD1. The V gene end was trimmed by 5 bases and the J gene end by 6 bases; junction bases not matched to a gene: 6. This CDR3 has 13 amino acids. Germline values: CDR1 GTSNPN, CDR2 SVGIG (reference sequence). The CDR3 DNA follows: TGTGCCTGGTCTCGAGGGGGCCCCGGGGAGCTGTTTTTT. Translation: CAWSRGGPGELFF.

CDR3 sequence: CASLKPGLILPATNEKLFF. CDR3 coding DNA: TGTGCCTCCTTGAAGCCGGGACTGATCCTTCCGGCAACTAATGAAAAACTGTTTTTT. This chain uses TRBV19 with TRBJ1-4, with a weak D call TRBD1 (5 bases). The CDR3 is 19 residues long. In germline, CDR1 is LNHDA, CDR2 SQIVND (reference sequence). V dropped 11 bases and J dropped 0 bases, with 28 bases sitting between them.

The genes are TRBV27 and TRBJ1-2, with D tentatively TRBD1 (5 bases). The length of the CDR3 is 11 residues. V lost 8 bases and J lost 5, with 9 bases in between. Per germline, CDR1 MNHEY and CDR2 SMNVEV (reference sequence). This CDR3 is CASGGEYGYTF. CDR3 in DNA: TGTGCCAGCGGGGGGGAGTATGGCTACACCTTC.